Following are 22 T cell receptor beta chains from one sample sequenced in a study of beta chain features in type 1 diabetes. The study, taken as a whole, reports: Type 1 diabetes patients had TCRB CDR3s that were shorter (moderately but significantly so) in all four CD4+ subsets.

The antigens these receptors bind are not known. The sequenced template was cDNA made from the entire isolated RNA. Measured with immunoSEQ multiplex PCR; TCRdb has only the in-frame clones, and not every one. Of 120,000 to 150,000 clones listed, 10% to 15% are singletons. The specimen sequenced was central memory CD4+ T cells from blood. The receptors stem from a man younger than 30 with type 1 diabetes.

The count of this clone is one. The chain joins TRBV5-1 to TRBJ1-4, with TRBD1 matching 10 bases. J lost 6 bases, V lost 6 bases, and 5 bases had no gene match. CDR1 SGHRS and CDR2 YFSETQ come from the germline V gene. The CDR3 is 14 residues long. CDR3 region: CASTLGTGDEKLFF. DNA for the CDR3: TGCGCCAGCACACTAGGGACAGGGGATGAAAAACTGTTTTTT.

V and J are TRBV28 and TRBJ1-6; D is perhaps TRBD1 (5 bases). The CDR3 extends over 14 amino acids. V dropped 6 bases and J dropped 11 bases, with 17 bases sitting between them. From germline, CDR1 is MDHEN and CDR2 SYDVKM. CDR3 in amino acids: CASRAGLQGAPLHF. DNA of the CDR3: TGTGCCAGCAGGGCCGGGCTACAAGGGGCACCCCTCCACTTT. The whole variable domain, filled in from reference TRBV28 and TRBJ1-6, reads DVKVTQSSRYLVKRTGEKVFLECVQDMDHENMFWYRQDPGLGLRLIYFSYDVKMKEKGDIPEGYSVSREKKERFSLILESASTNQTSMYLCASRAGLQGAPLHFGNGTRLTVT.

There are a few counts of this clone. The chain recombines TRBV18 with TRBJ1-1; D not certain. Germline V gene lookup returns CDR1 KGHSH and CDR2 LQKENI. Trimming took 3 bases from V and 4 from J, leaving 12 bases between them. This CDR3 has 14 residues. This chain's CDR3 is CASSPSGGGTEAFF. CDR3 DNA sequence: TGTGCCAGCTCACCGTCAGGAGGTGGCACTGAAGCTTTCTTT.

The genes are TRBV2 and TRBJ1-4, with D perhaps TRBD1 (5 bases). The V gene lost 3 bases and the J gene lost 10 bases, with 21 bases spanning the gap. Germline V CDR1 and CDR2: SNHLY, FYNNEI. This CDR3 has 16 residues. The CDR3 is CASSETESTGGGKLFF. Written as DNA, the CDR3 is TGTGCCAGCAGTGAGACTGAAAGCACAGGAGGAGGAAAACTGTTTTTT.

This clone was seen at least ten times. The chain joins TRBV30 to TRBJ2-1; 12 nucleotides agree with TRBD1. J lost 9 bases, V lost 7 bases, and 10 bases had no gene match. CDR1 and CDR2 from the germline V gene are GTSNPN and SVGIG (reference sequence). This CDR3 comprises 14 residues. The CDR3 DNA sequence: TGTGCCTCGGCCGGGACAGGGGGCATCGGTGAGCAGTTCTTC. This encodes CASAGTGGIGEQFF.

This chain uses TRBV28 with TRBJ1-2; D uncertain. Trimming pared 3 bases from V and 4 bases from J, leaving 3 bases between. CDR3 size: 11 residues. CDR1 is MDHEN, CDR2 SYDVKM, per germline. In DNA, the CDR3 is TGTGCCAGCAGTTTTGGCTATGGCTACACCTTC. Its protein product is CASSFGYGYTF.

The table lists this clone with a few counts. This sequence joins TRBV27 and TRBJ2-5; D gene ambiguous. Germline CDR1 is MNHEY and CDR2 is SMNVEV (reference sequence). The CDR3 is 13 amino acids. V was shortened by 5 bases and J by 1 base, with 8 bases between the two germline ends. This chain's CDR3 is CASSPGSQETQYF. CDR3 sequence (DNA): TGTGCCAGCAGTCCTGGCAGCCAAGAGACCCAGTACTTC.

There are a few counts of this clone. The chain carries TRBV7-3 and TRBJ2-1; 8 bases agree with TRBD1. The CDR3 length is 13 residues. J lost 10 bases, V lost 5 bases, and 7 bases had no gene match. CDR1 and CDR2 (germline): SGHTA, FQGTGA. CDR3 in DNA: TGTGCCAGCAGCATAGGACAGGGCGGGGAGCAGTTCTTC. This codes for CASSIGQGGEQFF.

There are a few counts of this clone. The V and J genes are TRBV9 and TRBJ2-3; D assignment may be TRBD1 or TRBD2 (5 bases each). V was trimmed by 0 bases and J by 6 bases, leaving 17 bases between them. Per germline, CDR1 SGDLS and CDR2 YYNGEE. The length of the CDR3 is 16 residues. The DNA of the CDR3 is TGTGCCAGCAGCGTAGAGGCGGGCAGGGCTACGGATACGCAGTATTTT. Translating it yields CASSVEAGRATDTQYF. Together with reference TRBV9 and TRBJ2-3, the CDR3 gives the full variable domain: DSGVTQTPKHLITATGQRVTLRCSPRSGDLSVYWYQQSLDQGLQFLIQYYNGEERAKGNILERFSAQQFPDLHSELNLSSLELGDSALYFCASSVEAGRATDTQYFGPGTRLTVL.

This clone was seen many times. For the CDR3, the DNA is TGCGCCAGCAGCCAAGATCCCTTCTATGGCTACACCTTC. Encoded protein: CASSQDPFYGYTF. The chain uses TRBV4-1 and TRBJ1-2; D remains ambiguous. Germline CDR1 reads MGHRA; CDR2 reads YSYEKL. This CDR3 spans 13 amino acids. The V gene lost 0 bases and the J gene lost 4 bases, with 6 bases spanning the gap.

This clone came up many times. The V call is TRBV7-6, the J call TRBJ2-3; D may match TRBD1 or TRBD2 (5 bases each). The CDR3 has 14 residues. CDR1 is SGHVS, CDR2 FNYEAQ, per germline. V was shortened by 3 bases and J by 4 bases, with 11 bases between the two germline ends. The CDR3 reads CASSLRAGPDTQYF. The DNA for the CDR3 is TGTGCCAGCAGCTTGAGGGCAGGGCCAGATACGCAGTATTTT.

This clone occurred a few times. A read error is the likely source, as a far larger clone sits one nucleotide away. The V and J genes are TRBV30 and TRBJ2-5, with D unclear. V shed 3 bases and J shed 2 bases, with 10 bases lying between them. The germline V gene encodes CDR1 GTSNPN and CDR2 SVGIG (reference sequence). The CDR3 is made up of 13 amino acids. CDR3 region: CAWRVRRQETQYF. CDR3 DNA sequence: TGTGCCTGGAGGGTACGGCGGCAAGAGACCCAGTACTTC.

J is TRBJ2-7 and V is TRBV21-1. TRBV21-1 is termed a pseudogene. The CDR3 length is 17 residues. The CDR3 here is CASSKVTDRPSTYEQYF. The CDR3, as DNA: TGTGCCAGCAGCAAAGTGACGGACCGACCAAGCACCTACGAGCAGTACTTC.

This clone appeared a few times. The chain employs TRBV2 and TRBJ1-3; D remains ambiguous. Germline V CDR1 and CDR2: SNHLY, FYNNEI. The V end lost 6 bases, the J end lost 0 bases, and 9 bases lay between the germline ends. The CDR3 sequence is 14 residues long. In DNA, the CDR3 is TGTGCCAGCAGGGTACAAGGCTCTGGAAACACCATATATTTT. This encodes CASRVQGSGNTIYF.

The sample holds a few counts of this clone. The chain couples TRBV30 to TRBJ2-2, with TRBD1 matching over 7 bases. V trimming: 5 bases; J trimming: 5 bases; junction bases outside the gene matches: 14. CDR3 length: 16 amino acids. Germline lookup yields CDR1 GTSNPN and CDR2 SVGIG (reference sequence). The CDR3 coding sequence is TGTGCCTGGGAGCTGACAGGGTCGAGCGAAACCGGGGAGCTGTTTTTT. This codes for CAWELTGSSETGELFF.

CDR3 in amino acids: CASSLRSDYGYTF. The CDR3 nucleotides read TGTGCCAGCAGCTTACGGTCTGACTATGGCTACACCTTC. The V and J genes are TRBV7-9 and TRBJ1-2, with D unclear. CDR1 is SEHNR and CDR2 is FQNEAQ in the germline V gene (reference sequence). The V end lost 2 bases, the J end lost 3 bases, and 7 bases lay between the germline ends. CDR3 length: 13 residues.

The sample holds a few counts of this clone. The J gene is TRBJ1-4, the V gene TRBV19; no firm D call. Germline V lookup: CDR1 LNHDA, CDR2 SQIVND (reference sequence). This CDR3 is 14 amino acids long. V lost 7 bases and J 6 bases, leaving 15 bases between the germline ends. The CDR3 nucleotides read TGTGCCAGTAAGGTGGACGGGCCCTATGAAAAACTGTTTTTT. Residues: CASKVDGPYEKLFF.

This clone appeared a few times. The CDR3 here is CAGVAPASTNYGYTF. For the CDR3, the DNA is TGTGCCGGCGTCGCCCCCGCCAGCACAAACTATGGCTACACCTTC. The chain combines TRBV7-9 with TRBJ1-2; no definite D call. V lost 11 bases, J lost 2 bases, and 21 bases lay in between. The CDR3 loop spans 15 amino acids. Germline assignment: CDR1 SEHNR and CDR2 FQNEAQ (reference sequence).

This clone was seen only a few times. The V call is TRBV25-1, the J call TRBJ2-5, with D possibly matching TRBD2 (5 bases). CDR3 length: 15 amino acids. Germline-derived CDR1 and CDR2 are MGHDK and SYGVNS. Trimming left V 3 bases short and J 4 bases short, with 15 bases between. The CDR3 nucleotides read TGTGCCAGCAGTGACCCCGTGAGGGTCGGAGAGACCCAGTACTTC. It yields the protein CASSDPVRVGETQYF.

The sample holds a few counts of this clone. The J gene is TRBJ2-4, the V gene TRBV27, with 9 bases matching TRBD1. V gave up 6 bases and J gave up 8 bases; unmatched junction bases: 5. Germline CDR1 MNHEY, CDR2 SMNVEV (reference sequence). This CDR3 is 13 amino acids long. CDR3: CASRLTGGDIQYF. For the CDR3, the DNA is TGTGCCAGCAGACTGACAGGGGGGGACATTCAGTACTTC.

This clone was detected many times. CDR3 sequence (DNA): TGTGCCAGCAGCTTAGGGACGTGGGGCTCCTACAATGAGCAGTTCTTC. The encoded protein is CASSLGTWGSYNEQFF. This chain links TRBV7-2 with TRBJ2-1; D not resolved. Between the trimmed V and J ends, which lost 1 base and 0 bases, there was a span of 10 bases. Germline lookup yields CDR1 SGHTA and CDR2 FQGNSA. This CDR3 has 16 residues.

The CDR3 coding sequence is TGTGCCAGCGCTTACGTGGGGTACCAAGAGACCCAGTACTTC. Amino acid sequence: CASAYVGYQETQYF. The chain employs TRBV11-2 and TRBJ2-5; D is unresolved. The CDR3 sequence is 14 residues long. Trimming removed 8 bases at V and 0 bases at J, with 13 bases between. CDR1 and CDR2 (germline): SGHAT, FQNNGV.